Listed below are T cell receptor beta chains from one sample, sequenced in a study of T cells after yellow fever vaccination. Using its own MiXCR run on the 5' RACE reads, TCRdb lists one record per CDR3 protein. The data show some 600,000 distinct CDR3 sequences, with less than 20% seen just once and approximately 15% held by the top ten. This material consisted of PBMCs, taken 4 to 6 days after the first yellow fever vaccination. The receptors shown here come from a man between 18 and 35 years old who received the YFV17D yellow fever vaccine. Both conserved end residues are part of each CDR3. A D gene is named only where the DNA matches it firmly. Not all rows give a size; the values are once, few, many and, for expanded clones, a class.

D	V	size	J	CDR3	DNA
.	TRBV12-3/TRBV12-4	.	TRBJ1-1	CASSYDMNTEAFF	TGTGCCAGCAGTTACGACATGAACACTGAAGCTTTCTTT
.	TRBV12-1	.	TRBJ2-1	CASSPPTGGHNEQFF	TGTGCCAGCAGCCCTCCGACGGGAGGGCACAATGAGCAGTTCTTC
.	TRBV24-1	.	TRBJ2-3	CATSDFDGSGDTQYF	TGTGCCACCAGTGATTTCGACGGATCGGGGGATACGCAGTATTTT
TRBD2	TRBV9	few	TRBJ2-1	CASSVNGLAGGEQFF	TGTGCCAGCAGCGTAAATGGATTAGCGGGGGGTGAGCAGTTCTTC
TRBD1	TRBV6-2/TRBV6-3	few	TRBJ2-7	CASGQGVAAEQYF	TGTGCCAGCGGACAGGGGGTAGCGGCCGAGCAGTACTTC
TRBD2	TRBV11-2	.	TRBJ2-5	CASSLAGGAMETQYF	TGTGCCAGCAGCTTAGCCGGGGGGGCCATGGAGACCCAGTACTTC
.	TRBV6-2/TRBV6-3	few	TRBJ2-7	CASSYPGMEYF	TGTGCCAGCAGTTACCCGGGGATGGAGTACTTC
.	TRBV20-1	.	TRBJ2-5	CSADSAPETQYF	TGCAGTGCTGACAGCGCCCCGGAGACCCAGTACTTC
.	TRBV5-1	.	TRBJ1-6	CASSLGDRGESPLHF	TGCGCCAGCAGCTTGGGGGACCGCGGAGAATCACCCCTCCACTTT
TRBD1	TRBV6-5	few	TRBJ1-6	CASSYSIGTGNSPLHF	TGTGCCAGCAGTTACTCGATAGGGACAGGAAATTCACCCCTCCACTTT
.	TRBV7-2	many	TRBJ2-1	CASSSSSWNEQFF	TGTGCCAGCAGCTCCTCTAGCTGGAATGAGCAGTTCTTC
.	TRBV5-1	many	TRBJ2-3	CASSSLEGREADTQYF	TGCGCCAGCAGCTCCTTGGAGGGCAGGGAGGCAGATACGCAGTATTTT
.	TRBV5-1	.	TRBJ2-3	CASSLTDMQYF	TGCGCCAGCAGCTTGACAGATATGCAGTATTTT
.	TRBV29-1	.	TRBJ2-1	CSTGTFYNEQFF	TGCAGCACCGGGACATTCTACAATGAGCAGTTCTTC
.	TRBV9	few	TRBJ1-4	CASSLGRDNEKLFF	TGTGCCAGCAGCCTGGGCCGGGACAATGAAAAACTGTTTTTT
TRBD1	TRBV4-1	.	TRBJ1-5	CASSQDSTGRNQPQHF	TGCGCCAGCAGCCAAGATTCGACAGGGCGCAATCAGCCCCAGCATTTT
.	TRBV6-2/TRBV6-3	.	TRBJ2-2	CASSREAGELFF	TGTGCCAGCAGTCGTGAGGCCGGGGAGCTGTTTTTT
.	TRBV28	.	TRBJ2-4	CASSFAESLAKNIQYF	TGTGCCAGCAGTTTCGCCGAGTCACTAGCCAAAAACATTCAGTACTTC
.	TRBV12-3/TRBV12-4	.	TRBJ1-6	CASRGGAYNSPLHF	TGTGCCAGCAGAGGGGGAGCCTATAATTCACCCCTCCACTTT
TRBD1	TRBV4-1	many	TRBJ1-3	CASSRQGPSSGNTIYF	TGCGCCAGCAGTAGACAGGGGCCGAGCTCTGGAAACACCATATATTTT
TRBD2	TRBV9	.	TRBJ2-5	CASSPQGLAGGRGKETQYF	TGTGCCAGCAGCCCACAAGGACTAGCGGGGGGCCGAGGGAAAGAGACCCAGTACTTC
.	TRBV4-1	few	TRBJ1-4	CASSQGRIEKLFF	TGCGCCAGCAGCCAGGGCCGAATTGAAAAACTGTTTTTT
.	TRBV7-2	.	TRBJ2-3	CASSFSRGSTDTQYF	TGTGCCAGCAGCTTTAGCCGGGGGTCTACAGATACGCAGTATTTT
TRBD1	TRBV20-1	few	TRBJ2-5	CSARDFGPRGFETQYF	TGCAGTGCTAGAGATTTCGGACCCAGGGGGTTCGAGACCCAGTACTTC
.	TRBV2	few	TRBJ2-5	CASSVFSGVQETQYF	TGTGCCAGCAGTGTTTTTAGCGGAGTCCAAGAGACCCAGTACTTC
.	TRBV5-1	.	TRBJ2-3	CASRLDSSSTDTQYF	TGCGCCAGCAGATTGGACAGTTCTAGCACAGATACGCAGTATTTT
TRBD1	TRBV6-5	few	TRBJ2-1	CASRYSVTGGYNEQFF	TGTGCCAGCAGGTACTCGGTGACAGGGGGGTACAATGAGCAGTTCTTC